A selection of T cell receptor beta chains follows, all from one sample in a study of shared clonotypes between healthy human individuals. Profiled with immunoSEQ multiplex PCR; TCRdb holds only in-frame clones, not every one. The repertoire holds hundreds of thousands of clones, with around 76% as singletons. The sequenced sample consisted of PBMCs. Every receptor here comes from a woman aged 40 to 50 in good health. Some clones in this sample may be carry-over from other donors' samples. Both conserved end residues are part of each CDR3. Each record gives: V gene, D gene, CDR3 length, J gene, clone size, CDR3 DNA, CDR3 protein. A D gene is named only where the DNA matches it firmly. The size field is filled for only some rows; it gives once, few, many or a size class.

v_call: TRBV19; d_call: -; cdr3_length: 15; j_call: TRBJ2-6; clone_size: once; cdr3_nt: TGTGCCAGTAGGATGGACGGCCCTGGGGCCAACGTCCTGACTTTC; cdr3_aa: CASRMDGPGANVLTF
v_call: TRBV6-1; d_call: TRBD1; cdr3_length: 16; j_call: TRBJ1-2; clone_size: -; cdr3_nt: TGTGCCAGCAGTGAATATGCAGGGGGCGCGGTCTATGGCTACACCTTC; cdr3_aa: CASSEYAGGAVYGYTF
v_call: TRBV30; d_call: -; cdr3_length: 15; j_call: TRBJ1-3; clone_size: -; cdr3_nt: TGTGCCTGGACCTCAGGGATTTACTCTGGAAACACCATATATTTT; cdr3_aa: CAWTSGIYSGNTIYF
v_call: TRBV19; d_call: TRBD1; cdr3_length: 15; j_call: TRBJ2-1; clone_size: -; cdr3_nt: TGTGCCAGTAGTATAGGGACAGGGTTTAACAATGAGCAGTTCTTC; cdr3_aa: CASSIGTGFNNEQFF
v_call: TRBV2; d_call: -; cdr3_length: 12; j_call: TRBJ2-3; clone_size: -; cdr3_nt: TGTGCCAGCAGTCTCAGCACAGATACGCAGTATTTT; cdr3_aa: CASSLSTDTQYF
v_call: TRBV28; d_call: TRBD1; cdr3_length: 14; j_call: TRBJ1-5; clone_size: many; cdr3_nt: TGTGCCAGCAGACGGACAGGGAACAATCAGCCCCAGCATTTT; cdr3_aa: CASRRTGNNQPQHF
v_call: TRBV23-1; d_call: TRBD1; cdr3_length: 15; j_call: TRBJ2-7; clone_size: -; cdr3_nt: TGCGCCAGCAGTCAATCGGGGACAGGTGATTACGAGCAGTACTTC; cdr3_aa: CASSQSGTGDYEQYF
v_call: TRBV5-5; d_call: TRBD1; cdr3_length: 17; j_call: TRBJ1-5; clone_size: -; cdr3_nt: TGTGCCAGCAGCTTGGGGACAGGGGGCCCCGGCGGTCAGCCCCAGCATTTT; cdr3_aa: CASSLGTGGPGGQPQHF
v_call: TRBV19; d_call: TRBD1; cdr3_length: 14; j_call: TRBJ2-7; clone_size: -; cdr3_nt: TGTGCCAGTAGTAAGGACAGGACCTCCTACGAGCAGTACTTC; cdr3_aa: CASSKDRTSYEQYF
v_call: TRBV7-2; d_call: TRBD1; cdr3_length: 16; j_call: TRBJ2-7; clone_size: -; cdr3_nt: TGTGCCAGCAGCTTAGCGTTGGGACAGGGGGATTACGAGCAGTACTTC; cdr3_aa: CASSLALGQGDYEQYF
v_call: TRBV11-3; d_call: -; cdr3_length: 14; j_call: TRBJ1-1; clone_size: -; cdr3_nt: TGTGCCAGCAGCTTAAATCAGGGCGTCGCTGAAGCTTTCTTT; cdr3_aa: CASSLNQGVAEAFF
v_call: TRBV2; d_call: TRBD1; cdr3_length: 13; j_call: TRBJ2-5; clone_size: -; cdr3_nt: TGTGCCAGCAAAGACAGGGTAGGGGAGACCCAGTACTTC; cdr3_aa: CASKDRVGETQYF
v_call: TRBV27; d_call: -; cdr3_length: 14; j_call: TRBJ2-5; clone_size: -; cdr3_nt: TGTGCCAGCAGTTTAGCGGGCGCTGAAGAGACCCAGTACTTC; cdr3_aa: CASSLAGAEETQYF
v_call: TRBV28; d_call: TRBD2; cdr3_length: 18; j_call: TRBJ2-7; clone_size: -; cdr3_nt: TGTGCCAGCAGTTTACCAGCGGGAGTGGGCTTGAGCTCCTACGAGCAGTACTTC; cdr3_aa: CASSLPAGVGLSSYEQYF
v_call: TRBV18; d_call: -; cdr3_length: 15; j_call: TRBJ1-1; clone_size: few; cdr3_nt: TGTGCCAGCTCACCAAGACGGGCGGGGGACACTGAAGCTTTCTTT; cdr3_aa: CASSPRRAGDTEAFF
v_call: TRBV29-1; d_call: -; cdr3_length: 14; j_call: TRBJ2-5; clone_size: -; cdr3_nt: TGCAGCGTTGAGCCAGTAGGGGGGGCCAAGACCCAGTACTTC; cdr3_aa: CSVEPVGGAKTQYF
v_call: TRBV28; d_call: -; cdr3_length: 15; j_call: TRBJ1-5; clone_size: -; cdr3_nt: TGTGCCAGCAGTTTACTCGTTAGGGACTCCCAGCCCCAGCATTTT; cdr3_aa: CASSLLVRDSQPQHF
v_call: TRBV27; d_call: TRBD2; cdr3_length: 18; j_call: TRBJ2-3; clone_size: -; cdr3_nt: TGTGCCAGCAGTCCAGGACTCCTGACTAGCGGGAGGACAGATACGCAGTATTTT; cdr3_aa: CASSPGLLTSGRTDTQYF